This T cell receptor (beta chain) was documented in a study of STAT5B mutations in CD4+ large granular lymphocyte leukemia. Study-level background: The CDR3 'QG' motif was associated with a particular HLA allele among healthy donors.

In regard to this clone: Its antigen is still unknown.

Germline V lookup: CDR1 SGHTA, CDR2 FQGTGA. There are 13 residues in the CDR3. Trimming took 5 bases from V and 2 from J, leaving 9 bases between them. The protocol was immunoSEQ multiplex PCR, while the TCRdb copy is restricted to in-frame clones and leaves out a portion. This table holds 30,000 to 35,000 clones, approximately 89% found once. Points from the study as a whole: TRBV06-family usage was enriched in top patient clones (8/27) versus controls (2/35).

The receptor was isolated from a human donor in good health. Sequenced input: CD4+ T cells from blood buffy coats. V is TRBV7-3 and J is TRBJ1-1; no clear D gene. Here the CDR3 DNA reads TGTGCCAGCAGCCGGGAGAGTAACACTGAAGCTTTCTTT. Its translation is CASSRESNTEAFF.